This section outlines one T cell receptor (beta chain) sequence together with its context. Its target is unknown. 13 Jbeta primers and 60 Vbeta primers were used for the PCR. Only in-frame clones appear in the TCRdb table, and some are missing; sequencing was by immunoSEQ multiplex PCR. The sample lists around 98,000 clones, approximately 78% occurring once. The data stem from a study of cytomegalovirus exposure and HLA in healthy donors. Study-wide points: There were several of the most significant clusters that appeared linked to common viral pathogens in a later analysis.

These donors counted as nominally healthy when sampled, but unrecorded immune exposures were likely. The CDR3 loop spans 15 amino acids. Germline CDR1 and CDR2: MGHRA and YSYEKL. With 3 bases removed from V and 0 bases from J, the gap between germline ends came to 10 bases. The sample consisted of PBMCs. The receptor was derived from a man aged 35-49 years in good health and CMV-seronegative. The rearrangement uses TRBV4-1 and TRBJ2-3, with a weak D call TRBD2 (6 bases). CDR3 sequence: CASSHHGTSTDTQYF. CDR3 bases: TGCGCCAGCAGCCATCATGGGACTAGCACAGATACGCAGTATTTT.